This T cell receptor beta chain was recorded in a study of early T cells in non-severe SARS-CoV-2 infection (dated by TCRdb to the early 2020s). Study-level background: TCR sequencing used bulk RNA from unsorted whole blood, so alpha and beta chains could not be paired. Study-wide conclusions, independent of this receptor: Matching against VDJdb was skewed toward anti-spike CD8 responses, likely underestimated virus-specific expansions, and missed private and CD4 specificities.

The study was a case-control design nested within a healthcare worker cohort in London, UK, with weekly nasopharyngeal swab PCR tests and blood sampling. Between 23 and 31 March 2020, the week of the UK lockdown, healthcare workers were enrolled and then followed up weekly for as long as 16 weeks. Library prep was done by 5' RACE. The run used a NextSeq 500. Unique molecular identifiers were attached to individual cDNA molecules in the TCR library protocol so that sequencing error and PCR bias could be corrected. Both TCR alpha and beta chains were sequenced, and tight co-correlation was observed between alpha and beta sequence abundances in each sample. The original methods were these. V gene, J gene and CDR3 annotation of TCR sequences was performed with Decombinator V4. Expanded TCRs were defined as changing significantly between any two time points under a Poisson model with p below 0.0001. TCR abundances were normalised to the total number of TCRs sequenced per sample and were expressed as counts per million. MAIT TCRs were defined by TRAV1-2 paired with TRAJ12, TRAJ20 or TRAJ33, and iNKT TCRs by TRAV10 paired with TRAJ18. VDJdb, accessed 1 November 2021, was searched for CMV, EBV and SARS-CoV-2 annotated TCRs, excluding TCRs annotated for multiple antigens. Using fastp at Q25 and MiXCR, TCRdb reprocessed the public reads and kept productive beta chains. Rows are combined by CDR3 protein, so each entry shows the most common genes and DNA. The V and J calls reflect TCRdb's pipeline rather than the authors' work. The sample data list roughly 75,000 distinct CDR3 sequences, and roughly 9.4% of these were observed just once. About 4.6% of the sample is taken by the ten largest.

The germline V end is reduced by 2 bases and the J end by 7 bases; junction bases left unmatched: 9. The CDR3 has 15 amino acids, counting the end cysteine and phenylalanine. Only the CDR3 DNA stays, 45 bases, in frame from base 1. In the germline V gene (reference sequence), CDR1 corresponds to GTSNPN and CDR2 to SVGIG. This clonotype was seen ten or more times. There is no known antigen for this receptor. No clone much larger than this one lies a single base away; base qualities are absent. In this chain, TRBV30 is recombined with TRBJ1-5; 9 central bases correspond to TRBD1. The sequencing input was whole blood. This TCR was recovered from an adult who was a healthcare worker with PCR-confirmed SARS-CoV-2 infection or an uninfected control (not recorded which). The DNA is TGTGCCTGGAGTTACCGGGACAGGGCAAGGCAGCCCCAGCATTTT. It translates as CAWSYRDRARQPQHF.